This is a list of T cell receptor beta chains from one sample in a study of cytomegalovirus exposure and HLA in healthy donors. The data were produced by immunoSEQ multiplex PCR, yet TCRdb's version contains in-frame clones alone and is incomplete. The repertoire table contains about 82,000 clones. The sequenced sample was PBMCs. The receptors come from a woman aged 25 to 39 in good health and CMV-seronegative. Each CDR3 is given with its conserved first and last residue. The D gene is left open where the match is weak.

CDR3 DNA: TGTGCCAGCAGTGAGAGGGGGCTCTATGGCTACACCTTC
CDR3 protein: CASSERGLYGYTF
D gene: TRBD1
V gene: TRBV6-1
J gene: TRBJ1-2

CDR3 DNA: TGTGCCAGCAGCCAGGGGACTAGCGCCAACAATGAGCAGTTCTTC
CDR3 protein: CASSQGTSANNEQFF
D gene: TRBD2
V gene: TRBV9
J gene: TRBJ2-1

CDR3 DNA: TGTGCCAGCAGCACGGGACAGGCAGAGACCCAGTACTTC
CDR3 protein: CASSTGQAETQYF
D gene: TRBD1
V gene: TRBV7-8
J gene: TRBJ2-5

CDR3 DNA: TGTGCCAGCAGCGGCTCGTCCCAGGGTCACTCACCCCTCCACTTT
CDR3 protein: CASSGSSQGHSPLHF
D gene: NA
V gene: TRBV7-2
J gene: TRBJ1-6

CDR3 DNA: TGTGCCAGCAGTGAAGGGGGGACTCACTACGAGCAGTACTTC
CDR3 protein: CASSEGGTHYEQYF
D gene: NA
V gene: TRBV6-1
J gene: TRBJ2-7

CDR3 DNA: TGTGCCAGCTCGAAGACAGGGAACCACTTGAACACTGAAGCTTTCTTT
CDR3 protein: CASSKTGNHLNTEAFF
D gene: TRBD1
V gene: TRBV18
J gene: TRBJ1-1

CDR3 DNA: TGTGCCAGCAAAACGGGAGGGCACGGCTACACCTTC
CDR3 protein: CASKTGGHGYTF
D gene: NA
V gene: TRBV2
J gene: TRBJ1-2

CDR3 DNA: TGTGCCAGCCGGGGGGACCAGCATTTT
CDR3 protein: CASRGDQHF
D gene: NA
V gene: TRBV6-5
J gene: TRBJ1-5

CDR3 DNA: TGCGCCAGCAGCTCCAGCGGAGACCAAGAGACCCAGTACTTC
CDR3 protein: CASSSSGDQETQYF
D gene: NA
V gene: TRBV5-1
J gene: TRBJ2-5

CDR3 DNA: TGTGCCAGCAGCCACTGGCGGCAACAAGAGACCCAGTACTTC
CDR3 protein: CASSHWRQQETQYF
D gene: NA
V gene: TRBV5-8
J gene: TRBJ2-5

CDR3 DNA: TGTGCCAGCAGTGTGGACTCCGGGAGCACAGATACGCAGTATTTT
CDR3 protein: CASSVDSGSTDTQYF
D gene: NA
V gene: TRBV2
J gene: TRBJ2-3

CDR3 DNA: TGTGCCAGCAGTGACAGGGTAAAATATGGCTACACCTTC
CDR3 protein: CASSDRVKYGYTF
D gene: NA
V gene: TRBV2
J gene: TRBJ1-2

CDR3 DNA: TGTGCCAGCAGCTCCCCTCCAGGGCCCAACTGGGAGACCCAGTACTTC
CDR3 protein: CASSSPPGPNWETQYF
D gene: NA
V gene: TRBV11-2
J gene: TRBJ2-5

CDR3 DNA: TGCAGCAGCCGACAGGGGCTAATCTACAATGAGCAGTTCTTC
CDR3 protein: CSSRQGLIYNEQFF
D gene: TRBD1
V gene: TRBV29-1
J gene: TRBJ2-1

CDR3 DNA: TGTGCCAGCAGTGAACGACAGCTACAGGAAGGCTACACCTTC
CDR3 protein: CASSERQLQEGYTF
D gene: NA
V gene: TRBV2
J gene: TRBJ1-2

CDR3 DNA: TGTGCCACCAGCAGAGATCTGACCGGGGAGCTGTTTTTT
CDR3 protein: CATSRDLTGELFF
D gene: NA
V gene: TRBV15
J gene: TRBJ2-2